This T cell receptor beta chain was found in a study of T cells after yellow fever vaccination. Looking at the study overall: The authors prepared low-cell-number fractions using SMART-Seq v4 Ultra Low Input. Findings of the study overall: Post-booster samples contained most primary-vaccination clones (nearly 98% CD4, 70% to 90% CD8).

TCRdb re-analysed the 5' RACE reads in MiXCR, keeping a single row per CDR3 protein. The table shows 450,000 to 600,000 distinct CDR3 sequences, with less than 15% occurring only once. The CDR3 is 15 amino acids. The V gene lost 4 bases and the J gene lost 0 bases, with 11 bases spanning the gap. The V gene's germline CDR1 is LGHDT and CDR2 YNNKEL (reference sequence). This clonotype was counted a few times. Its antigen is as yet unknown. V usage is TRBV3-1 and J usage is TRBJ2-3; D is tentatively TRBD1 or TRBD2 (5 bases each). This receptor was obtained from a man aged 25 to 40 who received the YFV17D yellow fever vaccine. The sequencing used PBMCs, collected on the day of the yellow fever booster vaccination. The CDR3 protein is CASSRMGVSTDTQYF. CDR3 nucleotide sequence: TGTGCCAGCAGCCGGATGGGGGTCAGCACAGATACGCAGTATTTT.